This entry is about one TCR beta chain. The antigen remains unidentified. The study amplified TCR beta CDR3 regions using RNA transcripts. HTBI-primed RT-PCR formed the first round, and a multiplex PCR formed the second. One entry per CDR3 protein results from TCRdb running MiXCR on the multiplex PCR reads. Of about 590,000 distinct CDR3 sequences listed, less than 40% are singletons. Trimming pared 5 bases from V and 5 bases from J, leaving 22 bases between. The CDR3 has 17 residues. Germline V lookup: CDR1 SNHLY, CDR2 FYNNEI. The data originate from a study of Graves' ophthalmopathy and Graves' hyperthyroidism. Study-level information: Absence of ophthalmopathy within 18 months of follow-up defined stable hyperthyroidism.

The diagnosis was founded upon clinical symptoms, serum thyroxine, TRAb, thyroid ultrasound and orbital computed tomography. Overall study findings and caveats: Built on 13 signatures, a model told ophthalmopathy apart from stable hyperthyroidism with about 88% sensitivity and 81.08% specificity.

V and J are TRBV2 and TRBJ1-5, with TRBD1 as a possible D gene (6 bases). The sequencing input was peripheral blood or thyroid tissue (not recorded which). This clonotype originated in an adult man with Graves' hyperthyroidism. This CDR3 reads CASSLYPPETGYQPQHF. The CDR3 coding sequence is TGTGCCAGCAGTTTATACCCGCCCGAGACAGGATATCAGCCCCAGCATTTT.